The present entry profiles one TCR beta chain with its context. Its antigen is unknown. The input lacks base qualities; no much larger clone sits a single base away. CD8 naive samples were CD45RO-negative cells positively selected for CCR7, giving a CD45RA+CCR7+ population that excluded TemRA cells. The donors were healthy, HIV-negative adults who had no recently reported acute infections or vaccinations. Every donor was a Caucasian adult living in Nashville, Tennessee, USA. Blood was collected by leukapheresis, and PBMCs were isolated by Ficoll-Histopaque density gradient centrifugation and then cryopreserved in liquid nitrogen vapor phase. Analytical flow cytometry was used to check the purity and quantity of every magnetically sorted T cell population. From each sorted fraction, genomic DNA was isolated and quantified by UV absorbance on a Nanodrop 2000c. TCR CDR3 regions were amplified from genomic DNA by multiplex PCR using the deep immunoSEQ assay. Extracted genomic DNA from each cell subset was spread evenly across all wells of several immunoSEQ 96-well plates, with each plate serving as a replicate. Each replicate PCR for sorted subsets received about 180 ng genomic DNA, equal to around 32,000 T cell genomes. Purified libraries were measured with a Qubit 3.0 fluorometer, size-checked on a Bioanalyzer 2100, and measured again with the KAPA Library Quantification kit. Each immunoSEQ 96-well plate was sequenced on its own single-read 150-cycle Illumina NextSeq 550 flow cell. The paper's data handling went like this. Because the immunoSEQ output held only junctional sequences and lacked quality scores, the filtering could not match the filtering applied to full-length reads. To assign V/J genes and CDR3, sequences were annotated using PyIR, a Python wrapper for IgBLAST v1.9, with IMGT germline references. Any read was removed if the V/J assignment was weak (E-value above 1e-6), the CDR3 was missing, or the read contained stop codons, out-of-frame junctions, or ambiguous translated residues. A V3J clonotype was defined by an identical inferred V gene, J gene, and CDR3 amino acid sequence. Percentage overlap between repertoires was computed as shared unique clonotypes divided by the size of the smaller repertoire. RTK rarefaction, the Chao1 estimator, and Recon v2.1 estimates of unobserved clonotypes were used to assess repertoire richness. For all TCRbeta clonotypes obtained by the gDNA method from several donors, generation probabilities were computed with OLGA. In its TCRdb copy, this immuneACCESS table keeps in-frame sequences only and misses some clones. Where compared with another copy, unresolved V genes explain less than half of these, and the others have no known cause. V and J calls and clone size are copied from that table; D and trimming were computed from the DNA. The sample table lists some 2 million clones, around 96% of them with a count of one. Roughly 1.1% of the sample is in the top ten clones.

The source of the sample is a study of shared clonotypes between healthy human individuals (dated by TCRdb to 2018 to 2020). Regarding the study in general: Three men and two women, aged 18 to 49 years, made up the cohort. Per donor, three plates each were used for CD4 naive and CD4 memory, two for CD8 naive, and one for CD8 memory. Blood TCR repertoires of a handful of healthy adults were deeply sequenced to estimate repertoire size and the extent of clonotype sharing between individuals. To increase sequencing depth and limit assay-specific biases, TCR repertoire library preparation and sequencing were carried out by different laboratories using diverse techniques. Leukapheresis yielded between about 0.85 and 9 billion PBMCs per donor.

Beyond this particular receptor, the publication reports: Sampling was limited to blood, and TCR repertoires in tissue likely differ from TCR repertoires in blood. Approximately 4.8% of naive CD4, 3.5% of naive CD8, approximately 2% of memory CD4, and around 0.42% of memory CD8 clonotypes were shared across a few donors. Larger estimated clonotype richness was generally found for naive subsets than for memory subsets. Rarefaction of sorted-subset datasets indicated incomplete sequencing despite the large sequencing depth. Based on pairwise subsampling, the degree of clonotype sharing among donors was expected to be affected by sequencing depth. Because the study included only a small number of donors, the genetic and exposure-history diversity represented was limited. Compared with non-shared clonotypes, clonotypes shared by all four sorted-subset donors had higher generation probabilities.

Reading from cysteine to phenylalanine, the CDR3 counts 13 amino acids. Of all the DNA, just the CDR3 is kept, 39 bases in frame from base 1. The germline V gene sets CDR1 to SGDLS and CDR2 to YYNGEE. V sheds 0 bases and J sheds 7 bases, leaving 10 bases between their ends. The sequencing input was naive CD8+ T cells sorted from blood. In the paper's terms, the cell subset or site label means: CD45RA+CCR7+. The sequence joins TRBV9 to TRBJ1-2; TRBD1 is a weak D gene call, 5 bases matching. This sequence originates from a man between 18 and 29 years old in good health. The DNA is TGTGCCAGCAGCGTAGATGGGGGGTCTGGCTACACCTTC. Its translation reads: CASSVDGGSGYTF.